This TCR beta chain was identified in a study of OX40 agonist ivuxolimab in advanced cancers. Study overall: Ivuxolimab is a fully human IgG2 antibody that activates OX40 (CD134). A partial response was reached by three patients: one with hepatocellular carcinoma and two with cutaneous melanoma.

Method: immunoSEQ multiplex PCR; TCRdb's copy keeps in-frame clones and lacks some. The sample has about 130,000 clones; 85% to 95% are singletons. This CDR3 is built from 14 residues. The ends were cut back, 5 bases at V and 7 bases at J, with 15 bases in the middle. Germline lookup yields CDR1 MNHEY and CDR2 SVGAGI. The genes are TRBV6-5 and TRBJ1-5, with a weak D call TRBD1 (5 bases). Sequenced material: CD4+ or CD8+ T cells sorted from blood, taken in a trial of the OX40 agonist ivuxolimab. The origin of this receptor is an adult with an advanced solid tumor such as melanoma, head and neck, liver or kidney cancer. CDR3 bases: TGTGCCAGCAGTCGGCAGGGACCTGAGCAGCCCCAGCATTTT. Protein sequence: CASSRQGPEQPQHF.